This T cell receptor (beta chain) was recorded in a study of tumor-infiltrating lymphocytes in oesophageal squamous cell carcinoma. CDR1 and CDR2 from the germline V gene are SGHTA and FQGTGA. The CDR3 consists of 19 residues. Losses at the gene ends were 0 bases for V and 9 bases for J; bases not matched to a gene: 19. TCRdb called the PCR reads again in MiXCR, with one record for every CDR3 protein. The table includes 9,500 to 12,000 distinct CDR3 sequences, around 50% detected once. Sequencing was carried out using esophageal tumor tissue. This clonotype was sampled from a male donor with esophageal squamous cell carcinoma. This chain links TRBV7-3 with TRBJ2-7, with 11 bases fitting TRBD2. As DNA, the CDR3 is TGTGCCAGCAGCTTAACGCCTCAGGTAGCGGGAGGGCCAGGAGATACGCAGTACTTC. It is translated as CASSLTPQVAGGPGDTQYF.